This TCR beta chain was found in a study of blood T cell repertoires in COVID-19 (dated by TCRdb to about 2020). Study-wide context: Samples covering the acute and convalescent phases of COVID-19 were provided by collaborators in the United States, Italy and Spain. The prospective study material was composed of cDNA or gDNA derived from T cells, B-cell-depleted T cells, or PBMCs. Subjects who had been exposed to COVID-19, were actively infected with it, or had recovered from it provided the deeply sampled blood TCRbeta repertoires that made up the dataset. The repertoires were made available in a free public database intended to serve as a resource for research on the immune response to SARS-CoV-2. Samples were obtained from the ongoing ImmuneRACE study (first 160 participants) and from 950 to 1,500 subjects provided by 6 global collaborators. The sample metadata nearly always contained a de-identified subject ID, COVID-19 status, age in years and sex. Where available, HLA class I and class II types were taken from metadata supplied by the sample provider and were not determined by assay-based typing.

Participants in the prospective study were enrolled through a virtual design, were aged roughly 18 to 95 years, and lived in approximately 25 United States geographic areas. To assign participants to cohorts, the prospective study relied on clinical history that participants themselves reported in a screening survey and a study questionnaire. Recovered participants in ImmuneRACE Cohort 3 were defined as having two consecutive negative NP/OP PCR tests, clearance from a healthcare professional, or resolution of symptoms. In the prospective study, mobile phlebotomists collected whole blood, serum and a nasopharyngeal or oropharyngeal swab from each participant. Over an approximately 2-month period, participants in the prospective study had the option of providing additional blood draws and questionnaires. Prospective study blood samples were shipped either frozen or at room temperature before DNA extraction.

On this clone: Its antigen is unknown. No quality values exist for individual bases; no much larger clone is one base distant.

Broad study findings and their caveats: Clinical and demographic metadata were provided uncurated, with the amount varying by source and participant.

The immunoSEQ Assay, a bias-controlled multiplex PCR, was used to amplify TCRbeta CDR3 regions from genomic DNA. The authors' pipeline ran thus. The number of nucleated cells in each sample was estimated from the amplification of reference gene primers within the assay. Sequence reads were collapsed and filtered to measure the absolute abundance of every unique TCRbeta CDR3 rearrangement. For each sample, productive Simpson clonality was calculated as the square root of Simpson's diversity index across productive rearrangements. As stored in TCRdb, this immuneACCESS dataset retains in-frame rearrangements with V and J assigned. A fraction of the clones does not appear; measured against another copy, unresolved V genes explain less than half of the discrepancy, and the remainder lacks a known reason. The V and J calls and clone size are taken from that table; D and trimming were inferred from the DNA. This sample holds 160,000 or so clones; about 79% were observed only once. The ten biggest clones cover about 15% of the sample.

V is clipped by 4 bases and J by 6 bases, and the sequence between their germline boundaries is 27 bases long. CDR1 and CDR2, looked up from the germline V gene, are SGHDN and FVKESK. The CDR3 goes from the cysteine to the phenylalanine over 18 residues. The read is trimmed to its CDR3 DNA, 54 bases read in frame from base 1. Material: PBMCs or T cells enriched from blood (not recorded which). The origin of this receptor is a man aged 50-59 years who had recovered from COVID-19. The chain is assembled from TRBV14 and TRBJ1-2, and possibly TRBD1, on 6 matching bases. CDR3 reads: CASSPRGLDVQGMDGYTF. The sequenced DNA is TGTGCCAGCAGCCCCAGAGGCTTGGACGTACAGGGAATGGATGGCTACACCTTC.